Listed below are T cell receptor beta chains from one sample, sequenced in a study of blood T cell repertoires in COVID-19. Generated by immunoSEQ multiplex PCR, the TCRdb table keeps only in-frame clones and is missing some. The sample holds approximately 150,000 clones; approximately 88% are singletons and the top ten take 2% to 2.5%. The sample was peripheral blood. The receptors were gathered from a man between 65 and 85 years old with active COVID-19. CDR3s include the opening cysteine and the closing phenylalanine or tryptophan. The order of the fields is J gene, V gene, clone size, D gene, CDR3 protein, CDR3 DNA. The D gene is left open where the match is weak. Clone size, where shown, is once, few, many, or a class for clones that have expanded.

TRBJ2-7 | TRBV5-1 | few | - | CASSHDRRSYEQYF | TGCGCCAGCAGCCACGACAGGCGATCCTACGAGCAGTACTTC
TRBJ2-1 | TRBV2 | few | TRBD1 | CASSPDPGQINNEQFF | TGTGCCAGCAGTCCAGATCCGGGACAGATTAACAATGAGCAGTTCTTC
TRBJ2-3 | TRBV5-1 | once | - | CASSLPTDTQYF | TGCGCCAGCAGCTTGCCAACAGATACGCAGTATTTT
TRBJ2-1 | TRBV28 | - | TRBD2 | CASTSSGRKGSNEQFF | TGTGCCAGCACCTCTAGCGGGAGAAAGGGCTCCAATGAGCAGTTCTTC
TRBJ1-2 | TRBV4-3 | - | TRBD1 | CASSQGTGEFWNYGYTF | TGCGCCAGCAGCCAAGGGACAGGGGAATTCTGGAACTATGGCTACACCTTC
TRBJ2-1 | TRBV7-9 | - | TRBD2 | CASSRNTDRLAGGSNEQFF | TGTGCCAGCAGCCGTAATACAGACCGACTAGCGGGAGGCTCCAATGAGCAGTTCTTC
TRBJ2-1 | TRBV6-2/TRBV6-3 | - | TRBD2 | CASSSGLDLKQFF | TGTGCCAGCAGTTCGGGACTAGATTTGAAGCAGTTCTTC
TRBJ1-2 | TRBV25-1 | - | - | CASRAGANYGYTF | TGTGCCAGCAGGGCAGGTGCTAACTATGGCTACACCTTC
TRBJ2-3 | TRBV13 | once | TRBD1 | CASTRQGATQYF | TGTGCCAGCACCCGACAGGGGGCTACGCAGTATTTT
TRBJ1-2 | TRBV10-3 | - | - | CAISGLSGANYGYTF | TGTGCCATCAGTGGCCTATCGGGAGCTAACTATGGCTACACCTTC
TRBJ2-7 | TRBV3-1/TRBV3-2 | - | TRBD1 | CASSQEDRVSYEQYF | TGTGCCAGCAGCCAAGAGGACAGGGTCTCCTACGAGCAGTACTTC
TRBJ2-3 | TRBV6-2/TRBV6-3 | - | TRBD2 | CASSYLTSVPDTQYF | TGTGCCAGCAGTTACTTGACTAGCGTGCCAGATACGCAGTATTTT
TRBJ1-4 | TRBV5-4 | - | - | CASSLAGREKLFF | TGTGCCAGCAGCTTGGCCGGGAGGGAAAAACTGTTTTTT
TRBJ2-1 | TRBV6-2/TRBV6-3 | few | TRBD2 | CASSSLLAAIYNEQFF | TGTGCCAGCAGTTCTTTACTAGCGGCAATTTACAATGAGCAGTTCTTC
TRBJ2-3 | TRBV28 | - | - | CASRAPAFSTDTQYF | TGTGCCAGCAGGGCCCCCGCCTTTAGCACAGATACGCAGTATTTT
TRBJ2-7 | TRBV19 | - | TRBD1 | CASRGDSPYEQYF | TGTGCCAGTAGAGGGGACAGCCCCTACGAGCAGTACTTC
TRBJ1-5 | TRBV5-1 | once | - | CASSKDGQQNQPQHF | TGCGCCAGCAGCAAGGATGGGCAGCAGAATCAGCCCCAGCATTTT
TRBJ2-1 | TRBV27 | - | - | CASSLSRRSGYNEQFF | TGTGCCAGCAGTTTATCCCGCCGATCGGGCTACAATGAGCAGTTCTTC
TRBJ2-7 | TRBV19 | - | TRBD2 | CAIFTPSGGSEQYF | TGTGCCATTTTCACCCCTAGCGGGGGGAGCGAGCAGTACTTC
TRBJ2-1 | TRBV27 | - | - | CASSLTIYNEQFF | TGTGCCAGCAGTTTGACTATTTACAATGAGCAGTTCTTC
TRBJ1-1 | TRBV5-4 | - | - | CASSLEQSRTEAFF | TGTGCCAGCAGCTTGGAACAGAGCAGGACTGAAGCTTTCTTT
TRBJ1-2 | TRBV5-1 | - | TRBD1 | CASSAGQAGGYGYTF | TGCGCCAGCAGCGCGGGACAGGCAGGGGGCTATGGCTACACCTTC
TRBJ2-1 | TRBV27 | - | - | CASSFGPSSPHFF | TGTGCCAGCAGTTTTGGGCCCTCTTCCCCCCATTTCTTC
TRBJ1-2 | TRBV29-1 | - | - | CSVREPYGYTF | TGCAGCGTGAGGGAACCCTATGGCTACACCTTC
TRBJ2-7 | TRBV9 | - | TRBD2 | CASSPQGTRSEQYF | TGTGCCAGCAGCCCCCAAGGGACTAGGAGCGAGCAGTACTTC
TRBJ1-2 | TRBV14 | - | TRBD1 | CASSHLGTGEGYYGYTF | TGTGCCAGCAGCCACCTCGGGACAGGGGAGGGATACTATGGCTACACCTTC
TRBJ1-6 | TRBV2 | - | - | CASSEGLGRNSPLHF | TGTGCCAGCAGTGAGGGTCTGGGGAGGAATTCACCCCTCCACTTT
TRBJ1-3 | TRBV9 | - | - | CASSVGTASGNTIYF | TGTGCCAGCAGCGTAGGGACAGCCTCTGGAAACACCATATATTTT
TRBJ2-3 | TRBV7-9 | - | TRBD2 | CASSAPLGREDTQYF | TGTGCCAGCAGCGCCCCGCTCGGGAGGGAAGATACGCAGTATTTT
TRBJ1-1 | TRBV7-9 | - | - | CASSFTGIEAFF | TGTGCCAGCAGCTTCACAGGGATTGAAGCTTTCTTT
TRBJ1-1 | TRBV28 | - | - | CASSSPRGGKRAFF | TGTGCCAGCAGTTCGCCCCGCGGGGGAAAGAGAGCTTTCTTT
TRBJ2-2 | TRBV5-1 | - | - | CASSEQGFGELFF | TGCGCCAGCAGCGAACAGGGATTCGGGGAGCTGTTTTTT
TRBJ1-5 | TRBV28 | - | - | CASSSGTFGNQPQHF | TGTGCCAGTAGCTCCGGGACATTTGGCAATCAGCCCCAGCATTTT
TRBJ2-7 | TRBV11-2 | - | - | CASSPSEGLAFIYEQYF | TGTGCCAGCAGCCCTTCAGAGGGACTCGCTTTTATCTACGAGCAGTACTTC
TRBJ1-6 | TRBV27 | - | TRBD1 | CASSPFRGGGEYSPLHF | TGTGCCAGCAGTCCCTTTCGAGGAGGGGGCGAGTACTCACCCCTCCACTTT
TRBJ1-2 | TRBV7-8 | - | - | CASSPQLRASGYTF | TGTGCCAGCAGCCCGCAATTACGAGCTTCAGGCTACACCTTC
TRBJ2-7 | TRBV5-4 | - | - | CASSLEAQSTYEQYF | TGTGCCAGCAGCTTGGAAGCGCAGTCGACCTACGAGCAGTACTTC
TRBJ2-3 | TRBV28 | - | TRBD2 | CASSLAGGRTDTQYF | TGTGCCAGCAGTCTTGCGGGAGGGCGGACAGATACGCAGTATTTT
TRBJ2-3 | TRBV5-1 | - | TRBD2 | CASSSLAVTDTQYF | TGCGCCAGCAGTTCACTAGCGGTCACAGATACGCAGTATTTT
TRBJ2-2 | TRBV2 | - | TRBD2 | CASRNRTSGRTGELFF | TGTGCCAGCAGGAATAGGACTAGCGGGAGAACCGGGGAGCTGTTTTTT
TRBJ2-7 | TRBV28 | - | - | CASSTGSGWQYF | TGTGCCAGCAGTACAGGCTCGGGTTGGCAGTACTTC
TRBJ2-5 | TRBV7-2 | once | - | CASSFSGGETQYF | TGTGCCAGCAGCTTTAGTGGGGGGGAGACCCAGTACTTC
TRBJ2-7 | TRBV14 | - | TRBD2 | CASSPEGLYYEQYF | TGTGCCAGCAGCCCCGAGGGACTATACTACGAGCAGTACTTC
TRBJ1-1 | TRBV6-5 | - | - | CASSYTGNTEAFF | TGTGCCAGCAGTTACACAGGGAACACTGAAGCTTTCTTT
TRBJ2-1 | TRBV9 | - | TRBD2 | CASSPTSGDYNEQFF | TGTGCCAGCAGCCCAACTAGCGGGGACTACAATGAGCAGTTCTTC
TRBJ2-5 | TRBV28 | - | - | CASSLRGKGETQYF | TGTGCCAGCAGTTTAAGGGGGAAAGGAGAGACCCAGTACTTC
TRBJ2-7 | TRBV7-9 | - | TRBD2 | CASSKLAGGTYEQYF | TGTGCCAGCAGCAAACTAGCGGGCGGGACCTACGAGCAGTACTTC
TRBJ2-1 | TRBV6-2/TRBV6-3 | - | - | CASSYVGSSSYNEQFF | TGTGCCAGCAGTTACGTCGGGAGCAGCTCCTACAATGAGCAGTTCTTC
TRBJ2-4 | TRBV28 | - | - | CASRTGFIQYF | TGTGCCAGCAGAACAGGGTTTATTCAGTACTTC
TRBJ2-7 | TRBV19 | - | - | CASSTYRDEQYF | TGTGCCAGTAGTACCTACAGGGACGAGCAGTACTTC
TRBJ2-1 | TRBV3-1/TRBV3-2 | - | TRBD2 | CASTASGSFANEQFF | TGTGCCAGCACCGCTAGCGGGAGTTTCGCCAATGAGCAGTTCTTC
TRBJ2-3 | TRBV12-3/TRBV12-4 | few | - | CASSLGGADTQYF | TGTGCCAGCAGTTTAGGGGGCGCAGATACGCAGTATTTT
TRBJ1-5 | TRBV28 | - | TRBD1 | CASSPRDRGTQPQHF | TGTGCCAGCAGTCCAAGGGACAGGGGAACTCAGCCCCAGCATTTT
TRBJ2-1 | TRBV2 | - | - | CASSERAAGNEQFF | TGTGCCAGCAGTGAAAGGGCCGCGGGTAATGAGCAGTTCTTC